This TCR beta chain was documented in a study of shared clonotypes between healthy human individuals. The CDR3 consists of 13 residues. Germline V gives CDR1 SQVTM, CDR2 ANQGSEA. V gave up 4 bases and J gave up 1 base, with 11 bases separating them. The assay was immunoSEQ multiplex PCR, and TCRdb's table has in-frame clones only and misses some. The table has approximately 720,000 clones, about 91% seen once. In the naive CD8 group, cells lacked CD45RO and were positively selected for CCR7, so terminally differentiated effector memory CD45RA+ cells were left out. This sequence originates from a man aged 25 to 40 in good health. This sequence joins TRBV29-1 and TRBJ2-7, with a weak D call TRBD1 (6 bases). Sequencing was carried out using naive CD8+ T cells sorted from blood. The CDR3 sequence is CSVVDSRSYEQYF. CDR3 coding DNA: TGCAGCGTTGTGGACAGCCGATCCTACGAGCAGTACTTC.